Described below is a single T cell receptor beta chain sequence and its context. Antigen: not known. Relative to the germline gene, one junction end is altered; a read error may explain this. Looked up from germline, CDR1 is DFQATT and CDR2 is SNEGSKA (reference sequence). The CDR3 spans 13 residues. This specimen belongs to a study of identical twins. Findings and limits, study-wide: Insertions were fewer in abundant cord blood beta clonotypes, whereas memory repertoires showed none of this pattern.

Template switching added a universal primer site, and cDNA bore unique molecular identifiers. TCRdb reprocessed the 5' RACE reads with MiXCR, giving one entry per CDR3 protein. Among about 190,000 distinct CDR3 sequences listed, roughly 15% were seen once. This same sample was also part of a study on T cells expressing NK-cell markers. That source adds: The CD3+CD56-NKG2C+ fraction of a few donors was likewise dominated by these clonotypes.

The origin of this receptor is a woman under 30 in good health. The sequenced sample consisted of CD8+ T cells sorted from blood. The chain recombines TRBV20-1 with TRBJ1-4; no definite D call. The CDR3 DNA reads TGCAGTGCCAGAGATCGGGGAAATGAAAAACTGTTTTTT. This encodes CSARDRGNEKLFF.